The 2 T cell receptor beta chains reported below all come from one sample, sequenced in a study of tumor and adjacent non-tumor tissue in lung cancer. A modified ARM-PCR protocol with three rounds of nested PCR amplified TCRbeta. Using its own MiXCR run on the multiplex PCR reads, TCRdb lists one record per CDR3 protein. This sample has tens of thousands of distinct CDR3 sequences, with around four fifths found just once. The template was RNA from unsorted bulk tissue. The specimen was lung tumor tissue. These receptors originate from a woman aged 50 to 60 with non-small cell lung cancer.

The chain couples TRBV4-1 to TRBJ2-1; the D gene could be TRBD1 or TRBD2 (6 bases each). Trimming removed 10 bases at V and 9 bases at J, with 19 bases between. Germline V gives CDR1 MGHRA, CDR2 YSYEKL. The CDR3 totals 13 residues. CDR3 sequence reads: CANGEKGDSEQFF. For the CDR3, the DNA is TGCGCCAACGGCGAGAAGGGGGACTCTGAGCAGTTCTTC.

Turning to this clonotype: This may arise from a read error, as a much more abundant clone is one base away. This chain links TRBV11-2 with TRBJ2-7; TRBD1 matches 7 bases. This CDR3 is 16 amino acids long. Per the germline V gene, CDR1 is SGHAT and CDR2 is FQNNGV. CDR3 in DNA: TGTGCCAACAGCTTAGAGTTACAGGGGTTTTCGTACGAGCAGTACTTC. Translated, it gives CANSLELQGFSYEQYF.